The clone carrying this T cell receptor (beta chain) was counted between two and nine times. What it recognizes is unknown. The source of the sample is a study of response to subunit inactivated influenza vaccine. Notes on the study in general: There was a suggestion from the authors that each seasonal influenza vaccination recruits few new T cells.

TCRdb reanalysed the RT-PCR reads using MiXCR and keeps one entry per CDR3 protein. The sample carries about 540,000 distinct CDR3 sequences, around 25% recorded once. Trimming took 0 bases from V and 3 from J; bases not matched to a gene: 9. CDR1 is SGHRS, CDR2 YFSETQ, per germline. The CDR3 loop spans 17 amino acids. The same sample was also used in a study of T cells expressing NK-cell markers. In that study: For TCR beta, cDNA was produced by 5'RACE template switching with UMIs. In a group of several donors, dominant NKG2C+ clonotypes represented about 1.0-7.5% of CD8+ T cells. The study found these clonotypes also leading the CD3+CD56-NKG2C+ fraction in several donors. Uncertainty persisted over the HCMV specificity of expanded NKG2C+ T cell clones.

The sequence came from a man between 45 and 60 years old who received an inactivated influenza vaccine. The V and J genes are TRBV5-1 and TRBJ2-1, with 7 bases matching TRBD1. Sequences were derived from CD4+ T cells sorted from PBMCs, sampled 12 days after vaccination. CDR3 amino acids: CASSLDMATGIYNEQFF. For the CDR3, the DNA is TGCGCCAGCAGCTTGGATATGGCGACAGGGATCTACAATGAGCAGTTCTTC.